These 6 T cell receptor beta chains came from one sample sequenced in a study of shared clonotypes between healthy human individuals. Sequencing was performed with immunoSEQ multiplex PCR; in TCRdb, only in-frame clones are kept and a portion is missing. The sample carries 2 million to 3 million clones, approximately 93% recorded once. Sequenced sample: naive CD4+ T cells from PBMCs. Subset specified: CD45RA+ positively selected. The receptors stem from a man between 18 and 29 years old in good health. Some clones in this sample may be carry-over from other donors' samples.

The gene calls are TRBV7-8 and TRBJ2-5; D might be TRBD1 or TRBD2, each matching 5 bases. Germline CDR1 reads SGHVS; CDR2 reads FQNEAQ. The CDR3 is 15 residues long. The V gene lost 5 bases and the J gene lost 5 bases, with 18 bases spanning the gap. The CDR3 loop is CASSLRGFFRETQYF. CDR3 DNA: TGTGCCAGCAGCCTCCGGGGCTTCTTCCGGGAGACCCAGTACTTC.

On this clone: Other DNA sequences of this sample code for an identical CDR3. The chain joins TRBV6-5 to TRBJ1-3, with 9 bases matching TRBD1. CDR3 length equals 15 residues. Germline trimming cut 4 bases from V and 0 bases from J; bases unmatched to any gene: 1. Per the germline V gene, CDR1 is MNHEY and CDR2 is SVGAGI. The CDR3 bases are TGTGCCAGCAGTTTGACAGGGGGCTCTGGAAACACCATATATTTT. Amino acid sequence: CASSLTGGSGNTIYF.

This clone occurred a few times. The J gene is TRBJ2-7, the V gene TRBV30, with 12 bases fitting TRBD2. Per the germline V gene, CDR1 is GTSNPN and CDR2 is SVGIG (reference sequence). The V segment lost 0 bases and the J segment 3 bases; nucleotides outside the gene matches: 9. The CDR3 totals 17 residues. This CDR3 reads CAWSVLSGLAGRYEQYF. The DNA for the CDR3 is TGTGCCTGGAGTGTCCTCTCTGGACTAGCGGGGCGCTACGAGCAGTACTTC.

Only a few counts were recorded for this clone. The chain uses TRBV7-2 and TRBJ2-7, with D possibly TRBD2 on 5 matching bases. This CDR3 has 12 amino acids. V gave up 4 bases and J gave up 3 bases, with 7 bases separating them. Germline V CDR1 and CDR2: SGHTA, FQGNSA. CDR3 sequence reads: CASSSDYYEQYF. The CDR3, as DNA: TGTGCCAGCAGCTCAGACTACTACGAGCAGTACTTC.

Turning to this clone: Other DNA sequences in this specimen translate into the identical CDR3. CDR3 nucleotide sequence: TGTGCCAGCAAACAGGGGCTAAACTATGGCTACACCTTC. This sequence encodes CASKQGLNYGYTF. The V call is TRBV6-5, the J call TRBJ1-2; TRBD1 matches at 7 bases. The CDR3 runs to 13 residues. The germline V gene encodes CDR1 MNHEY and CDR2 SVGAGI. J was trimmed by 2 bases and V by 7 bases; bases with no gene match: 4.

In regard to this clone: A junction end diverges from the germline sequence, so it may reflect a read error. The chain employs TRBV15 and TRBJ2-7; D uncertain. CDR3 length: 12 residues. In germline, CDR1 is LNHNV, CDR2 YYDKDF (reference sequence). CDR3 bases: TGTGCCACCAGCAGAGATAGGTCACGTCAGAACTTC. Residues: CATSRDRSRQNF.